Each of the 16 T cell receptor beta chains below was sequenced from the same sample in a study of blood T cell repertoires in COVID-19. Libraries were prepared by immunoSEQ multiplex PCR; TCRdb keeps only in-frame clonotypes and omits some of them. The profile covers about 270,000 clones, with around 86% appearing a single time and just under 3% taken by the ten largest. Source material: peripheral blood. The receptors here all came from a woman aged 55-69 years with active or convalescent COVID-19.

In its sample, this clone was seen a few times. CDR3 in DNA: TGTGCCAGTAGTAAGACAGGGGGCCGAAACACTGAAGCTTTCTTT. Its translation: CASSKTGGRNTEAFF. This chain connects TRBV19 to TRBJ1-1; 10 bases map to TRBD1. Germline values: CDR1 LNHDA, CDR2 SQIVND (reference sequence). This CDR3 region has 15 residues. The ends lost 4 bases at V and 2 bases at J; junction bases unmatched: 4.

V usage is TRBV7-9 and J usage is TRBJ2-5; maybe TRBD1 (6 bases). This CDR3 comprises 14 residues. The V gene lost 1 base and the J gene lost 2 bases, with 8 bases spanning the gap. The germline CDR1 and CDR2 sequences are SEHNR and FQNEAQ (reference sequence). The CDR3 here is CASSLGTVQETQYF. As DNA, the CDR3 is TGTGCCAGCAGCTTAGGGACAGTGCAAGAGACCCAGTACTTC.

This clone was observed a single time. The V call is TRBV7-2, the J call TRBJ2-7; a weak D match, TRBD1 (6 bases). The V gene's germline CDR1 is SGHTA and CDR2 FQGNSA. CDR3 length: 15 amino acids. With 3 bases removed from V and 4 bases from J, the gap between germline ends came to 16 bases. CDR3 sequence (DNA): TGTGCCAGCAGCTTCCATGGACAGACTCTTTACGAGCAGTACTTC. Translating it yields CASSFHGQTLYEQYF. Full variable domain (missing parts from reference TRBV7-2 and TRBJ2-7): GAGVSQSPSNKVTEKGKDVELRCDPISGHTALYWYRQSLGQGLEFLIYFQGNSAPDKSGLPSDRFSAERTGGSVSTLTIQRTQQEDSAVYLCASSFHGQTLYEQYFGPGTRLTVT.

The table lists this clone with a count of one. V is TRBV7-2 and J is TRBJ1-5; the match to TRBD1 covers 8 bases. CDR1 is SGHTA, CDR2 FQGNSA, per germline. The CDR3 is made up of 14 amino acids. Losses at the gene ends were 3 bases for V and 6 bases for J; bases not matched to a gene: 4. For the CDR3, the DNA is TGTGCCAGCAGCTTGAGACAGGGGTCTCAGCCCCAGCATTTT. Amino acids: CASSLRQGSQPQHF.

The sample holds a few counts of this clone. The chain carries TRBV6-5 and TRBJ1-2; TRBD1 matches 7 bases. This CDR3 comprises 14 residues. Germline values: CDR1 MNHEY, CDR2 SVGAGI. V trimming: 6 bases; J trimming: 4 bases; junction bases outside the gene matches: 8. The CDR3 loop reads CASRMTGSGYGYTF. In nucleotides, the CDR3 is TGTGCCAGCAGGATGACAGGGTCGGGCTATGGCTACACCTTC.

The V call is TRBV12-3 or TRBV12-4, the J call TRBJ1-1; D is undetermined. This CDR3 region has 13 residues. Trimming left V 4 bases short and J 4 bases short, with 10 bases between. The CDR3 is CASSSHRGTEAFF. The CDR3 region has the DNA TGTGCCAGCAGTTCCCATCGGGGCACTGAAGCTTTCTTT.

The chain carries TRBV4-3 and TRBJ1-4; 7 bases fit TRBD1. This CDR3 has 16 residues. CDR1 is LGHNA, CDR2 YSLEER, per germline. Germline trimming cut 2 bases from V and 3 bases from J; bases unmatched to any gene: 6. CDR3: CASSQLTGVPNEKLFF. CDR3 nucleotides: TGCGCCAGCAGCCAATTAACAGGGGTACCTAATGAAAAACTGTTTTTT.

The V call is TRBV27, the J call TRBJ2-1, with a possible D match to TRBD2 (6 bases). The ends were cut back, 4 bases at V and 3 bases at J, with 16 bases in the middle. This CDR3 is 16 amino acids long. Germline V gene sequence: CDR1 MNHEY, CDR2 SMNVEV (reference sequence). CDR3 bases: TGTGCCAGCAGTTCCCAGGTGGGGGGATACTACAATGAGCAGTTCTTC. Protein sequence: CASSSQVGGYYNEQFF.

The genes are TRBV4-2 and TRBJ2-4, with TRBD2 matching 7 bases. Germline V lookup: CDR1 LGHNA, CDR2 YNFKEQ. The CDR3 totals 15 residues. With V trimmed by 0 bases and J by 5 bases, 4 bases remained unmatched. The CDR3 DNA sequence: TGTGCCAGCAGCCAAGAGGCGGGGGTGGAAAACATTCAGTACTTC. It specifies CASSQEAGVENIQYF.

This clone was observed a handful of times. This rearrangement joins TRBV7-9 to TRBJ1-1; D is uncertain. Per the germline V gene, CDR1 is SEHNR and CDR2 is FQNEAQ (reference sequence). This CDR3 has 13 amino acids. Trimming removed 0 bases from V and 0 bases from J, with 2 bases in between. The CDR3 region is CASSLALNTEAFF. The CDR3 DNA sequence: TGTGCCAGCAGCTTAGCCTTGAACACTGAAGCTTTCTTT. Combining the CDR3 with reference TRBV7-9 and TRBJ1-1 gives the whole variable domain DTGVSQNPRHKITKRGQNVTFRCDPISEHNRLYWYRQTLGQGPEFLTYFQNEAQLEKSRLLSDRFSAERPKGSFSTLEIQRTEQGDSAMYLCASSLALNTEAFFGQGTRLTVV.

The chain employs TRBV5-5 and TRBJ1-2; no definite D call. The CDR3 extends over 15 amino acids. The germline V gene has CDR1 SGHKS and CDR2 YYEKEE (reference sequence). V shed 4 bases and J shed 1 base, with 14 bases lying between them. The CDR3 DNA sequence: TGTGCCAGCAGCGCGATCACTGAATTTAACTATGGCTACACCTTC. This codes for CASSAITEFNYGYTF.

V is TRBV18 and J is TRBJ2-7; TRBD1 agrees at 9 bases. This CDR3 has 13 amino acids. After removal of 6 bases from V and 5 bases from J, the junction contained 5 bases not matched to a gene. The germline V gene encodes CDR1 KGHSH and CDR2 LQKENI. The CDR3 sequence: CASSVDRGNEQYF. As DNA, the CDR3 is TGTGCCAGCTCCGTAGACAGGGGGAACGAGCAGTACTTC.

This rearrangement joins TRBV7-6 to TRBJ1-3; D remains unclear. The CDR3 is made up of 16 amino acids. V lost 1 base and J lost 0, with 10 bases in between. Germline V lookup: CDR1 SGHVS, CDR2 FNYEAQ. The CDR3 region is CASSLGWQNSGNTIYF. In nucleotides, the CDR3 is TGTGCCAGCAGCTTAGGATGGCAGAACTCTGGAAACACCATATATTTT.

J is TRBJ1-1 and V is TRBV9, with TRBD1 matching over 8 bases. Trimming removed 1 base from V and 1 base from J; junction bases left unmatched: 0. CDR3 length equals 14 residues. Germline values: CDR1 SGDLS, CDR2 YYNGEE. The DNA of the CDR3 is TGTGCCAGCAGCGTAACAGGGGGGAACACTGAAGCTTTCTTT. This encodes CASSVTGGNTEAFF.

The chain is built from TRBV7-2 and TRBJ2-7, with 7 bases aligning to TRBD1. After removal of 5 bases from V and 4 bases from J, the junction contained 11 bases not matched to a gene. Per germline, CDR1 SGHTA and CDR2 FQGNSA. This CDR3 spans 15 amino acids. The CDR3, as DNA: TGTGCCAGCAGCCCTCCTACCGGGACAGCATACGAGCAGTACTTC. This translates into CASSPPTGTAYEQYF.

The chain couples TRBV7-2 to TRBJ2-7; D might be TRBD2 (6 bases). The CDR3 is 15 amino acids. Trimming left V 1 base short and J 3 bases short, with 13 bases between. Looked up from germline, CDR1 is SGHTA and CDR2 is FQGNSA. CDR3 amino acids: CASSLVVGGDYEQYF. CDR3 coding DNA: TGTGCCAGCAGCTTAGTAGTCGGCGGGGACTACGAGCAGTACTTC.